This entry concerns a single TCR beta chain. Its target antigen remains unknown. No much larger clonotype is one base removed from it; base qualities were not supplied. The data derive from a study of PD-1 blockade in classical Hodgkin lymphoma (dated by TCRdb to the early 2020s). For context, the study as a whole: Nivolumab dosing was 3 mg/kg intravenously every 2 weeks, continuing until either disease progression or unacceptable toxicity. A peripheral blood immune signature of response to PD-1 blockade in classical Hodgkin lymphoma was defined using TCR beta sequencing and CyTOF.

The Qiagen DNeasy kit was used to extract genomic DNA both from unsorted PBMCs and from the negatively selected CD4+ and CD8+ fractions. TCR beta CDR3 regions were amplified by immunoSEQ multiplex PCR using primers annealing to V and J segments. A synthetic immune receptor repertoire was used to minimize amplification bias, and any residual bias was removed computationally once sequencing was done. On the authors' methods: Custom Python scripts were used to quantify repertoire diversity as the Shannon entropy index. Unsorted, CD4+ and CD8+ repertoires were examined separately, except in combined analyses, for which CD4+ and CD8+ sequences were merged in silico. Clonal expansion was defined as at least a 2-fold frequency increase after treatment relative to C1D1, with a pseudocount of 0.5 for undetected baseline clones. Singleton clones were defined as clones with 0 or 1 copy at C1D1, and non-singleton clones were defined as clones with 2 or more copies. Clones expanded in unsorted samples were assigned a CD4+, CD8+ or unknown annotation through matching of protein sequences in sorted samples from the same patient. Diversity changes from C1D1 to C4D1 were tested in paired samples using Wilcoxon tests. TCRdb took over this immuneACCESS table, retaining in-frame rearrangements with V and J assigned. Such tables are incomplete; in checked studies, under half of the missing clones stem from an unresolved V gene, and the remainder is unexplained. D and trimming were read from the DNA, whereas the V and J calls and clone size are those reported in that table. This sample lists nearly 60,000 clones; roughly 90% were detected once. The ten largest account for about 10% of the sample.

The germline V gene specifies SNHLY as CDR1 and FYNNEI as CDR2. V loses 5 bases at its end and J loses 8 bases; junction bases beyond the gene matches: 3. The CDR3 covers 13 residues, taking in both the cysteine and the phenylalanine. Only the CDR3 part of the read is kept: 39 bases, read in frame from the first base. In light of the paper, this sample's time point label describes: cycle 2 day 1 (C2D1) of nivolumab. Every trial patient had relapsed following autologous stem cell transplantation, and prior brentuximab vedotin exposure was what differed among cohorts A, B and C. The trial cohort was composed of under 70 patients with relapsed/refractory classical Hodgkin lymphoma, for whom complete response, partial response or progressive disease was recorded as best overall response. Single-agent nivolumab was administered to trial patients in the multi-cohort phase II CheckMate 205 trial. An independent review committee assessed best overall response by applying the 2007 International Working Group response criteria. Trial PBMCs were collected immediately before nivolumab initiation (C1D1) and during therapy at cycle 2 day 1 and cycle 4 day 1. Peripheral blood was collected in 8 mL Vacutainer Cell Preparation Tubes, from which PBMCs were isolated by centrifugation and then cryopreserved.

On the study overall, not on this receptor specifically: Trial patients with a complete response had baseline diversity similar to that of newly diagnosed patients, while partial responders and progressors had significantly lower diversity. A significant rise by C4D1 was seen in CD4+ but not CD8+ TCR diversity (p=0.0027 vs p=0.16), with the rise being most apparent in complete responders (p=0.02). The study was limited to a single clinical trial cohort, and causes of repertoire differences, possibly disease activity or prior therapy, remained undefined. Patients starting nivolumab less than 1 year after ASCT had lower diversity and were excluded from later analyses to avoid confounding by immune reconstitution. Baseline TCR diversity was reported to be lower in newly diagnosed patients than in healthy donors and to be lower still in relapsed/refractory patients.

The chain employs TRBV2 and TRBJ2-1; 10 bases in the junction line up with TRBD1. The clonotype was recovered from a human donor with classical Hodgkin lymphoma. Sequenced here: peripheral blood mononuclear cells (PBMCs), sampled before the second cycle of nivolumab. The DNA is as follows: TGTGCCAGCAGTCGGGGGACAGGGGATGAGCAGTTCTTC. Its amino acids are CASSRGTGDEQFF.